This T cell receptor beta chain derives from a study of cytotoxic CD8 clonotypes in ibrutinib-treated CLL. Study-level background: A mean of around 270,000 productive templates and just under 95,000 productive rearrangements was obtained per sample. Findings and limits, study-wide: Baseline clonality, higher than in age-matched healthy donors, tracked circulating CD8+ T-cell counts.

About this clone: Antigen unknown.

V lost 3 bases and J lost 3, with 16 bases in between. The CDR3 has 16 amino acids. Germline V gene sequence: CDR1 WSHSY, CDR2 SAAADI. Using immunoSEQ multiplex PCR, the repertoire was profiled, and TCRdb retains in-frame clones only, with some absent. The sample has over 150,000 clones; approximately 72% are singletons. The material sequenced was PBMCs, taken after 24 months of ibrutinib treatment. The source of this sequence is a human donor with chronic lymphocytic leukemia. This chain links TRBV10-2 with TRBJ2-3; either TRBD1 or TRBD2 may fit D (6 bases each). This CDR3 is CASSDVTGRSTDTQYF. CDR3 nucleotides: TGCGCCAGCAGTGATGTTACAGGGAGGTCGACAGATACGCAGTATTTT.